Listed below are T cell receptor beta chains from one sample, sequenced in a study of shared clonotypes between healthy human individuals. TCRdb's table, derived via immunoSEQ multiplex PCR, lists solely in-frame clones and lacks some. Of over a million clones in the sample, about 75% are singletons; the top ten hold about 1.5%. The sequenced sample consisted of memory CD4+ T cells sorted from blood. The receptors stem from a man aged 18 to 35 in good health. CDR3s include the opening cysteine and the closing phenylalanine or tryptophan. The D gene is left open where the match is weak. Only some rows state a clone size, as once, few, many or a class for expanded clones.

abundance: .
d_gene: TRBD2
j_gene: TRBJ2-3
v_gene: TRBV7-2
CDR3nt: TGTGCCAGCAGCTTCGGGACTAGCGGGAGTGATACGCAGTATTTT
CDR3aa: CASSFGTSGSDTQYF

abundance: .
d_gene: TRBD2
j_gene: TRBJ2-3
v_gene: TRBV9
CDR3nt: TGTGCCAGCAGCGTAGACCCAGCGGGGGGCACAGATACGCAGTATTTT
CDR3aa: CASSVDPAGGTDTQYF

abundance: .
d_gene: .
j_gene: TRBJ1-1
v_gene: TRBV7-2
CDR3nt: TGTGCCAGCAGCCCGGACGGACTGAACACTGAAGCTTTCTTT
CDR3aa: CASSPDGLNTEAFF

abundance: once
d_gene: .
j_gene: TRBJ1-2
v_gene: TRBV10-3
CDR3nt: TGTGCCATCGGGATGGGCGGGACGAGGGCTAACTATGGCTACACCTTC
CDR3aa: CAIGMGGTRANYGYTF

abundance: .
d_gene: .
j_gene: TRBJ1-1
v_gene: TRBV28
CDR3nt: TGTGCCAGCAGTTTATGGACCAACACTGAAGCTTTCTTT
CDR3aa: CASSLWTNTEAFF

abundance: .
d_gene: .
j_gene: TRBJ1-1
v_gene: TRBV28
CDR3nt: TGTGCCGGAAGATCGGGTGGGGTCGCCTCAACTAACCGGTGGAACACTGAAGCTTTCTTT
CDR3aa: CAGRSGGVASTNRWNTEAFF

abundance: .
d_gene: .
j_gene: TRBJ1-5
v_gene: TRBV10-3
CDR3nt: TGTGCCATCGGGACTGAAATGAATCAGCCCCAGCATTTT
CDR3aa: CAIGTEMNQPQHF

abundance: .
d_gene: TRBD1
j_gene: TRBJ2-5
v_gene: TRBV25-1
CDR3nt: TGTGCCAGCAGTGAATTTACAGGGGGCTGGGAGACCCAGTACTTC
CDR3aa: CASSEFTGGWETQYF

abundance: .
d_gene: .
j_gene: TRBJ2-1
v_gene: TRBV6-1
CDR3nt: TGTGCCAGCAGTGAATTTGGGAAGCAGTTCTTC
CDR3aa: CASSEFGKQFF

abundance: many
d_gene: .
j_gene: TRBJ1-5
v_gene: TRBV6-5
CDR3nt: TGTGCCAGCAGTAAGGGAATCTCTAGTCAGCCCCAGCATTTT
CDR3aa: CASSKGISSQPQHF

abundance: .
d_gene: TRBD1
j_gene: TRBJ2-7
v_gene: TRBV28
CDR3nt: TGTGCCAGCAGCCTCAGACAGGGTAGGTCCTACGAGCAGTACTTC
CDR3aa: CASSLRQGRSYEQYF

abundance: few
d_gene: .
j_gene: TRBJ1-4
v_gene: TRBV5-5
CDR3nt: TGTGCCAGCAGCTTGTTTGGGGGAGCTAATGAAAAACTGTTTTTT
CDR3aa: CASSLFGGANEKLFF

abundance: .
d_gene: TRBD1
j_gene: TRBJ1-3
v_gene: TRBV30
CDR3nt: TGTGCCTGGAGGAAAGGGGGCCCTGGAAACACCATATATTTT
CDR3aa: CAWRKGGPGNTIYF

abundance: .
d_gene: TRBD1
j_gene: TRBJ1-1
v_gene: TRBV18
CDR3nt: TGTGCCAGCTCACCGCGCCCGACAGGGACGGACACTGAAGCTTTCTTT
CDR3aa: CASSPRPTGTDTEAFF

abundance: .
d_gene: .
j_gene: TRBJ2-7
v_gene: TRBV30
CDR3nt: TGTGCCTGGAGTAGGCAGGGAGGAACCTACGAGCAGTACTTC
CDR3aa: CAWSRQGGTYEQYF

abundance: .
d_gene: TRBD1
j_gene: TRBJ1-1
v_gene: TRBV4-1
CDR3nt: TGCGCCAGCAGCCAAGAAGGGTTCAGGGGGACTGAAGCTTTCTTT
CDR3aa: CASSQEGFRGTEAFF

abundance: .
d_gene: .
j_gene: TRBJ1-3
v_gene: TRBV7-2
CDR3nt: TGTGCCAGCAGCTGGGGCATCATGGGGTCTGGAAACACCATATATTTT
CDR3aa: CASSWGIMGSGNTIYF

abundance: few
d_gene: .
j_gene: TRBJ1-3
v_gene: TRBV12-2
CDR3nt: TGTGCAAGTCGCTTAGGGTTCGGACTCCAGGGAGGAAACACCATATATTTT
CDR3aa: CASRLGFGLQGGNTIYF

abundance: .
d_gene: .
j_gene: TRBJ2-3
v_gene: TRBV9
CDR3nt: TGTGCCAGCAGCGCAAACAGGGTAGCTAGCACAGATACGCAGTATTTT
CDR3aa: CASSANRVASTDTQYF

abundance: .
d_gene: .
j_gene: TRBJ2-2
v_gene: TRBV25-1
CDR3nt: TGTGCCAGCAGCCCCGCAGTCGGGGGCACCGGGGAGCTGTTTTTT
CDR3aa: CASSPAVGGTGELFF

abundance: .
d_gene: TRBD1
j_gene: TRBJ2-3
v_gene: TRBV10-3
CDR3nt: TGTGCCATCGCCCCGGACAGGGAGAAAGATACGCAGTATTTT
CDR3aa: CAIAPDREKDTQYF

abundance: .
d_gene: .
j_gene: TRBJ1-2
v_gene: TRBV28
CDR3nt: TGTGCCAGCAGTTTAACCCAAGGACCCTCTATGGCTAGGACCTTC
CDR3aa: CASSLTQGPSMARTF

abundance: .
d_gene: TRBD1
j_gene: TRBJ2-1
v_gene: TRBV19
CDR3nt: TGTGCCAGTAGTACGGGGCGACAGGGCAATGAGCAGTTCTTC
CDR3aa: CASSTGRQGNEQFF

abundance: .
d_gene: .
j_gene: TRBJ2-2
v_gene: TRBV29-1
CDR3nt: TGCAGCGCCGGACGCGATTCCGCCGGGGAGCTGTTTTTT
CDR3aa: CSAGRDSAGELFF

abundance: .
d_gene: .
j_gene: TRBJ1-2
v_gene: TRBV6-6
CDR3nt: TGTGCCAGCAGTTACTCGCAGGGAAACTATGGCTACACCTTC
CDR3aa: CASSYSQGNYGYTF

abundance: few
d_gene: .
j_gene: TRBJ2-4
v_gene: TRBV5-6
CDR3nt: TGTGCCAGCAGCTTGGAGGGTTTTGGCAGGGCTCGAAACATTCAGTACTTC
CDR3aa: CASSLEGFGRARNIQYF

abundance: .
d_gene: .
j_gene: TRBJ2-6
v_gene: TRBV5-6
CDR3nt: TGTGCCAGCAGCTTGTTGGAGGGTTTGGAGGTAGGGGCCAACGTCCTGACTTTC
CDR3aa: CASSLLEGLEVGANVLTF

abundance: many
d_gene: .
j_gene: TRBJ1-2
v_gene: TRBV6-5
CDR3nt: TGTGCCAGCACCACGAGGGGAAAAGGAGGCTACACCTTC
CDR3aa: CASTTRGKGGYTF

abundance: .
d_gene: .
j_gene: TRBJ1-3
v_gene: TRBV5-6
CDR3nt: TGTGCCAGCAGCCGCGAGTTCTTCTCTGGAAACACCATATATTTT
CDR3aa: CASSREFFSGNTIYF

abundance: many
d_gene: TRBD1
j_gene: TRBJ1-1
v_gene: TRBV2
CDR3nt: TGTGCCAGCAGGCGGGACAGGGGGCCGACTGAAGCTTTCTTT
CDR3aa: CASRRDRGPTEAFF

abundance: .
d_gene: .
j_gene: TRBJ1-4
v_gene: TRBV28
CDR3nt: TGTGCCAGCAGCTTGGACACCGGGAATTACGAAAAACTGTTTTTT
CDR3aa: CASSLDTGNYEKLFF

abundance: few
d_gene: .
j_gene: TRBJ2-5
v_gene: TRBV7-7
CDR3nt: TGTGCTAGCAGCGTTAGCGAATTCCAAGAGACCCAGTACTTC
CDR3aa: CASSVSEFQETQYF

abundance: .
d_gene: TRBD1
j_gene: TRBJ1-2
v_gene: TRBV19
CDR3nt: TGTGCCAGTAGTACCACCCCGGGACAGGGCCTCTATGGCTACACCTTC
CDR3aa: CASSTTPGQGLYGYTF

abundance: once
d_gene: .
j_gene: TRBJ2-1
v_gene: TRBV5-1
CDR3nt: TGCGCCAGCAGCTTCCGTCCTAATGAGCAGTTCTTC
CDR3aa: CASSFRPNEQFF